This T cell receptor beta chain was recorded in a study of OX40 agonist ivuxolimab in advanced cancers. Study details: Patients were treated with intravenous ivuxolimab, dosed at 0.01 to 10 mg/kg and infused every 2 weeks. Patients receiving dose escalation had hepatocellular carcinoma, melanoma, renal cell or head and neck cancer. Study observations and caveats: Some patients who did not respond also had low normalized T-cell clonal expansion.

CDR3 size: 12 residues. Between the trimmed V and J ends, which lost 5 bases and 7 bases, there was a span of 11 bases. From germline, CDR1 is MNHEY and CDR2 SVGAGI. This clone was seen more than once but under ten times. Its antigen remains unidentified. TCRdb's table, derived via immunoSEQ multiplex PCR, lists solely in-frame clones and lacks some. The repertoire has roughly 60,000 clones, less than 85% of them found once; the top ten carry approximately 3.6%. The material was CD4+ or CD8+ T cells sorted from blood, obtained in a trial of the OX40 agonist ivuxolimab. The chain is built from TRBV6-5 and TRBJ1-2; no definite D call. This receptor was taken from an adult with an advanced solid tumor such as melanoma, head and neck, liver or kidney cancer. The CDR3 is CASSPSPGGYTF. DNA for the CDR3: TGTGCCAGCAGTCCCTCCCCAGGTGGCTACACCTTC.